The T cell receptor beta chain described here comes from a study of blood T cell repertoires in COVID-19. Background on the study: The United States, Italy and Spain supplied acute and convalescent COVID-19 samples. The analysed material was cDNA or gDNA that came from T cells, B-cell-depleted T cells, or PBMCs.

The CDR3 consists of 14 residues. Germline lookup yields CDR1 SGHTA and CDR2 FQGNSA. Trimming cost V 5 bases and J 6 bases, with 16 bases left between them. Authors' methods: Quantification of nucleated cells was approximated via reference gene primer amplification. Measured with immunoSEQ multiplex PCR; TCRdb has only the in-frame clones, and not every one. V and J calls and clone size come straight from that table; D and trimming were deduced from the DNA. The sample lists roughly 56,000 clones, nearly 90% seen once, with more than 10% in the top ten. Source material: peripheral blood. The V and J genes are TRBV7-2 and TRBJ1-2; D possibly corresponds to TRBD1 (6 bases). The sequence was collected from a man aged 60-69 years with active COVID-19. The chain's CDR3 is CASSPNDPGDGYTF. The CDR3, as DNA: TGTGCCAGCAGCCCAAACGACCCAGGGGATGGCTACACCTTC.